Listed here are 2 T cell receptor beta chains from one sample, sequenced in a study of CD8 T cells in Susac syndrome. cDNA came from around 0.54 to 1 ug RNA primed by random hexamers. TCRdb re-called the immunoSEQ multiplex PCR reads with MiXCR, one entry per CDR3 protein. The sample includes about 210,000 distinct CDR3 sequences, about 95% of them seen just once. Material: CD4+ T cells from PBMCs. These receptors all come from a human donor with multiple sclerosis.

This clonotype was seen once. The CDR3 reads CASRSAASGRDEQFF. DNA for the CDR3: TGTGCCAGCAGGTCCGCCGCTAGCGGGAGGGATGAGCAGTTCTTC. V usage is TRBV7-9 and J usage is TRBJ2-1, with 12 bases matching TRBD2. The CDR3 loop spans 15 amino acids. The V gene end was trimmed by 6 bases and the J gene end by 8 bases; junction bases not matched to a gene: 8. Germline V gene sequence: CDR1 SEHNR, CDR2 FQNEAQ (reference sequence).

The chain has TRBV7-9 and TRBJ1-1; weak D call: TRBD1 (5 bases). Germline values: CDR1 SEHNR, CDR2 FQNEAQ (reference sequence). The CDR3 runs 15 residues. Trimming left V 5 bases short and J 0 bases short, with 13 bases between. The CDR3 DNA is TGTGCCAGCAGCCCCTGGGGGGGGGTGAACACTGAAGCTTTCTTT. This codes for CASSPWGGVNTEAFF.